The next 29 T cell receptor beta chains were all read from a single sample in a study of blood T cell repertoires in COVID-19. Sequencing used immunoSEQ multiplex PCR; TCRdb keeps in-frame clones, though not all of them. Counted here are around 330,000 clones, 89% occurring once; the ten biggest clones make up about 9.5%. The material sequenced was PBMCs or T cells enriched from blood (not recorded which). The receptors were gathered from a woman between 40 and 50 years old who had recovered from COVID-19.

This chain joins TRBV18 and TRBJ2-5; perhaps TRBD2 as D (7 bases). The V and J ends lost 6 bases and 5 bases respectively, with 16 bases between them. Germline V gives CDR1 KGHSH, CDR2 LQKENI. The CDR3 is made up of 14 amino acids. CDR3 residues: CASSPPGGRETQYF. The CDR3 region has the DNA TGTGCCAGCTCCCCCCCGGGGGGCCGCGAGACCCAGTACTTC. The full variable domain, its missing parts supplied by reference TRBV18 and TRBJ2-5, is NAGVMQNPRHLVRRRGQEARLRCSPMKGHSHVYWYRQLPEEGLKFMVYLQKENIIDESGMPKERFSAEFPKEGPSILRIQQVVRGDSAAYFCASSPPGGRETQYFGPGTRLLVL.

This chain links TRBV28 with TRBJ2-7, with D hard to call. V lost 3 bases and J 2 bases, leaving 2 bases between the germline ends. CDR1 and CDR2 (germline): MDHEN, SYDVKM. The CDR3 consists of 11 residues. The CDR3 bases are TGTGCCAGCAGTTTCACCTACGAGCAGTACTTC. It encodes CASSFTYEQYF.

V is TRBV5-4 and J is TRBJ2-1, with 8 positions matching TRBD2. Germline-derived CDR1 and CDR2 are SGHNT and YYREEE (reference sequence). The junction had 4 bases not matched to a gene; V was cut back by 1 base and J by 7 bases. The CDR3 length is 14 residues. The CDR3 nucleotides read TGTGCCAGCAGCTTGACGGGAGGGGGGAATGAGCAGTTCTTC. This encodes CASSLTGGGNEQFF.

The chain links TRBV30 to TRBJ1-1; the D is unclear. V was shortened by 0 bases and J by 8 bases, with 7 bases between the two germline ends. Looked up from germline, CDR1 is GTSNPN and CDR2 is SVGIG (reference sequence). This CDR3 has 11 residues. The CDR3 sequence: CAWSVRSEAFF. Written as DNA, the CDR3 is TGTGCCTGGAGTGTACGGTCAGAAGCTTTCTTT. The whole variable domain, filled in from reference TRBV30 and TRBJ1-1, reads SQTIHQWPATLVQPVGSPLSLECTVEGTSNPNLYWYRQAAGRGLQLLFYSVGIGQISSEVPQNLSASRPQDRQFILSSKKLLLSDSGFYLCAWSVRSEAFFGQGTRLTVV.

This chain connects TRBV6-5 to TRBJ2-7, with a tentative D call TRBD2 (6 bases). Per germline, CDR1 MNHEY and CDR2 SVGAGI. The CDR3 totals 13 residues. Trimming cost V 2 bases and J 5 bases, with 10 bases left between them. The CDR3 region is CASSYLRRDEQYF. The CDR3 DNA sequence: TGTGCCAGCAGTTACCTCCGGAGGGACGAGCAGTACTTC.

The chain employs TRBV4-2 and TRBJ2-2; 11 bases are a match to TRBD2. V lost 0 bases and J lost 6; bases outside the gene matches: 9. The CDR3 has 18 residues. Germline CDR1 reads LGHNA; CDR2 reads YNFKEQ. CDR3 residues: CASSQDLTSGSMAGELFF. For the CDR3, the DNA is TGTGCCAGCAGCCAAGATCTAACTAGCGGGAGTATGGCCGGGGAGCTGTTTTTT.

The CDR3 DNA reads TGTGCCAGCAGCTCGGGGGGCAATCAGCCCCAGCATTTT. This encodes CASSSGGNQPQHF. The chain carries TRBV7-2 and TRBJ1-5; tentative D call: TRBD1 (5 bases). The length of the CDR3 is 13 residues. The ends were cut back, 4 bases at V and 2 bases at J, with 6 bases in the middle. Germline V gives CDR1 SGHTA, CDR2 FQGNSA.

CDR3 in amino acids: CAWAGTGGRNQPQHF. CDR3 bases: TGTGCCTGGGCCGGGACAGGGGGCCGCAATCAGCCCCAGCATTTT. The gene calls are TRBV30 and TRBJ1-5, with 12 bases that match TRBD1. V shed 5 bases, J shed 2 bases, and the junction held 4 bases outside the gene matches. The germline V gene encodes CDR1 GTSNPN and CDR2 SVGIG (reference sequence). The CDR3 contains 15 residues.

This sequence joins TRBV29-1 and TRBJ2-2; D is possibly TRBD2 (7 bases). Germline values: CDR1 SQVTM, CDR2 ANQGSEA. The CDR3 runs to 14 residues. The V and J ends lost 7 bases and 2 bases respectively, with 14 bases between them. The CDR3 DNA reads TGCAGCGCCCGCCCGGGGGGCAACACCGGGGAGCTGTTTTTT. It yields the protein CSARPGGNTGELFF.

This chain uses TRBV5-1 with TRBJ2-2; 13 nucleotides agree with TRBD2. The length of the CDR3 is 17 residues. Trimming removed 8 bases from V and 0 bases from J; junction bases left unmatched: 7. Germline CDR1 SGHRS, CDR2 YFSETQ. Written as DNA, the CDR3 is TGCGCCAGGTCGACTAGCGGGGGGACTTCGAACACCGGGGAGCTGTTTTTT. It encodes CARSTSGGTSNTGELFF.

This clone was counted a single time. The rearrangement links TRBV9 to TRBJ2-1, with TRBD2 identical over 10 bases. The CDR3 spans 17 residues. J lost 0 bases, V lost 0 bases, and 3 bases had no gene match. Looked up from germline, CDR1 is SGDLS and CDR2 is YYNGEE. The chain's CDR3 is CASSVGSGGASYNEQFF. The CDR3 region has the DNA TGTGCCAGCAGCGTAGGGAGCGGGGGGGCCTCCTACAATGAGCAGTTCTTC.

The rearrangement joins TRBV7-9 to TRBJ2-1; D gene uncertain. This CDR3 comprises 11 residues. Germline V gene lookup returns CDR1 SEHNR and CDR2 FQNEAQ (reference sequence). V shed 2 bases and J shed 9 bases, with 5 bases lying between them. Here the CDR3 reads CASSLTGEQFF. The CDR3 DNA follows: TGTGCCAGCAGCTTAACGGGTGAGCAGTTCTTC.

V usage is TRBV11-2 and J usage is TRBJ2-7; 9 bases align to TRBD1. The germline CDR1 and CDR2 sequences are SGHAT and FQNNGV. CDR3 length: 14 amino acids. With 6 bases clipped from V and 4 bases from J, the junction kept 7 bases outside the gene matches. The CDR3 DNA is TGTGCCAGCAGAGGGGGGACAGGGCCGTACGAGCAGTACTTC. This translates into CASRGGTGPYEQYF.

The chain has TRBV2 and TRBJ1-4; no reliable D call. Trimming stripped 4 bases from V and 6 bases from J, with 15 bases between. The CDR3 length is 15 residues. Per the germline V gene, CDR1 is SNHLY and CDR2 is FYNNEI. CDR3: CASSAYVWRDEKLFF. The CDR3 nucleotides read TGTGCCAGCAGTGCCTACGTTTGGCGGGATGAAAAACTGTTTTTT. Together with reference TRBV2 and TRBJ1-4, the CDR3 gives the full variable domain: EPEVTQTPSHQVTQMGQEVILRCVPISNHLYFYWYRQILGQKVEFLVSFYNNEISEKSEIFDDQFSVERPDGSNFTLKIRSTKLEDSAMYFCASSAYVWRDEKLFFGSGTQLSVL.

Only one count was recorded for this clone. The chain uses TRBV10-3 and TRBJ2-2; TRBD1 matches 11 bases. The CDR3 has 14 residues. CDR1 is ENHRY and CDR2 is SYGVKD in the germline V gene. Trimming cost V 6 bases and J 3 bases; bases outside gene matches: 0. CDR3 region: CAIRGQGDTGELFF. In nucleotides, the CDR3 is TGTGCCATCAGGGGACAGGGGGACACCGGGGAGCTGTTTTTT.

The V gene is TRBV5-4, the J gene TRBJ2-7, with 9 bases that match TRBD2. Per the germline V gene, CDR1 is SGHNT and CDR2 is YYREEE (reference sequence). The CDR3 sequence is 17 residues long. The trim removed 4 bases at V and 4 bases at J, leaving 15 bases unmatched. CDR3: CASSPSGGRANEYEQYF. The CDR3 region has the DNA TGTGCCAGCAGCCCCTCGGGCGGGAGGGCCAATGAGTACGAGCAGTACTTC.

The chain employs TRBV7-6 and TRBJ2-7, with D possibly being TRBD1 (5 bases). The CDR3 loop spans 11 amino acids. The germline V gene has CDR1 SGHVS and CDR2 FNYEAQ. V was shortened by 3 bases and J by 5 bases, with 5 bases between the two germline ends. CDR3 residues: CASSFRDEQYF. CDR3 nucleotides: TGTGCCAGCAGCTTCAGGGACGAGCAGTACTTC.

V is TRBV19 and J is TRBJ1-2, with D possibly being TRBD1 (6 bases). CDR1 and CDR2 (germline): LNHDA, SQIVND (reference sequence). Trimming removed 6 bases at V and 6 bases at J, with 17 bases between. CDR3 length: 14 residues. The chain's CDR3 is CASRLEGGGDGYTF. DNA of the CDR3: TGTGCCAGTAGGCTCGAGGGGGGAGGGGATGGCTACACCTTC.

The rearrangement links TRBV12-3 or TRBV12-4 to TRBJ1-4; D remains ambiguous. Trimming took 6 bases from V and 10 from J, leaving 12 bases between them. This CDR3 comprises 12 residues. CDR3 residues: CASSLRIGKLFF. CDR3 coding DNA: TGTGCCAGCAGCTTGAGGATCGGAAAACTGTTTTTT.

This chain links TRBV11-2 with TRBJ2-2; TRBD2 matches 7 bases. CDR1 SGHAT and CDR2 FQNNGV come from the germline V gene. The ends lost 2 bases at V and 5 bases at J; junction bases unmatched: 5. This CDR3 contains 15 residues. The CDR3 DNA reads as TGTGCCAGCAGCTTATCGTGGGAGGGGACCGGGGAGCTGTTTTTT. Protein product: CASSLSWEGTGELFF. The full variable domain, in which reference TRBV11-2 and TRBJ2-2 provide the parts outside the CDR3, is EAGVAQSPRYKIIEKRQSVAFWCNPISGHATLYWYQQILGQGPKLLIQFQNNGVVDDSQLPKDRFSAERLKGVDSTLKIQPAKLEDSAVYLCASSLSWEGTGELFFGEGSRLTVL.

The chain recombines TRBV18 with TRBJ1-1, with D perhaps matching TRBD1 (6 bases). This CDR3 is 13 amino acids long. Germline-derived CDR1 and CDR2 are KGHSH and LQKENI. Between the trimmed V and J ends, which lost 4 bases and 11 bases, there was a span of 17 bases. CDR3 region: CASSLGQPDPAFF. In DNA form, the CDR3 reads TGTGCCAGCTCACTCGGACAGCCTGATCCGGCTTTCTTT.

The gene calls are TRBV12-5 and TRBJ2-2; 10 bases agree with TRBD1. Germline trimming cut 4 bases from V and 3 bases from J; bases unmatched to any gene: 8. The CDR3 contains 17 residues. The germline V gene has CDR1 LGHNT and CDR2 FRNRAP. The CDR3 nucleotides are TGTGCTAGTGGTTGGAAGGGACAGGGGACCTACACCGGGGAGCTGTTTTTT. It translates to CASGWKGQGTYTGELFF.

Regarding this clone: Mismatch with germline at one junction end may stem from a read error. The chain's CDR3 is CASSFGTSGGHNEQFF. DNA of the CDR3: TGTGCTAGCAGCTTCGGGACTAGCGGGGGCCACAATGAGCAGTTCTTC. The V gene is TRBV7-7, the J gene TRBJ2-1; 14 nucleotides align to TRBD2. Germline V gives CDR1 SSHAT, CDR2 FNYEAQ (reference sequence). The CDR3 runs to 16 residues. Using reference TRBV7-7 and TRBJ2-1 for the parts outside the CDR3, the full variable domain is GAGVSQSPRYKVTKRGQDVTLRCDPISSHATLYWYQQALGQGPEFLTYFNYEAQPDKSGLPSDRFSAERPEGSISTLTIQRTEQRDSAMYRCASSFGTSGGHNEQFFGPGTRLTVL.

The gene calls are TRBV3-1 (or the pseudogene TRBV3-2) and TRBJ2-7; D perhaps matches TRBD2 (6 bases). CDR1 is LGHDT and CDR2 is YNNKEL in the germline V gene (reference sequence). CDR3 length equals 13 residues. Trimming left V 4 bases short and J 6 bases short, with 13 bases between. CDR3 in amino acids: CASSRTLASEQYF. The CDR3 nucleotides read TGTGCCAGCAGCCGTACCCTAGCGAGCGAGCAGTACTTC.

This chain's CDR3 is CASSGGLVASYEQYF. In DNA form, the CDR3 reads TGTGCCAGCAGCGGGGGACTAGTAGCCTCCTACGAGCAGTACTTC. This chain joins TRBV2 and TRBJ2-7; 8 bases agree with TRBD2. J lost 0 bases, V lost 6 bases, and 7 bases had no gene match. Germline CDR1 and CDR2: SNHLY and FYNNEI. The CDR3 runs 15 residues.

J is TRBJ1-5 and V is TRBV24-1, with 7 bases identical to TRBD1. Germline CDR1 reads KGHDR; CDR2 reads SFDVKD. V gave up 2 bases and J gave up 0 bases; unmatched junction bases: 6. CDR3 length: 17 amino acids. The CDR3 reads CATSDSAGTASNQPQHF. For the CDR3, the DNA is TGTGCCACCAGTGATTCTGCTGGGACAGCTAGCAATCAGCCCCAGCATTTT.

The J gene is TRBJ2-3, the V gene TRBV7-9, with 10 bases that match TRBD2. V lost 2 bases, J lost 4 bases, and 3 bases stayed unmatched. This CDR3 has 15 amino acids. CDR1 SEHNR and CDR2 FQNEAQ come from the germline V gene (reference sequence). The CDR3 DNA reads TGTGCCAGCAGCTTAACAGCGGGGGGGCCAGATACGCAGTATTTT. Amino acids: CASSLTAGGPDTQYF.

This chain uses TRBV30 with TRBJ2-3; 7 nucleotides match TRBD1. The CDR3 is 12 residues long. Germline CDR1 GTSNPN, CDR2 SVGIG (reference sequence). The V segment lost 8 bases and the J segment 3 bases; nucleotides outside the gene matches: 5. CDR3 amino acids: CAGQGETDTQYF. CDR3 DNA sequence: TGTGCCGGGCAGGGGGAGACAGATACGCAGTATTTT. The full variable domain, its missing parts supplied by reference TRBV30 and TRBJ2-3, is SQTIHQWPATLVQPVGSPLSLECTVEGTSNPNLYWYRQAAGRGLQLLFYSVGIGQISSEVPQNLSASRPQDRQFILSSKKLLLSDSGFYLCAGQGETDTQYFGPGTRLTVL.

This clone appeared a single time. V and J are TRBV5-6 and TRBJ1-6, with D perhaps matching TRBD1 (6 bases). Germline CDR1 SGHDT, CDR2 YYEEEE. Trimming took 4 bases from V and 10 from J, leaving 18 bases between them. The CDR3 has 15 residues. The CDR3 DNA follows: TGTGCCAGCAGCGATCCCCGGACAGTAGGATCACCCCTCCACTTT. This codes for CASSDPRTVGSPLHF.